This TCR beta chain was observed in a study of blood T cell repertoires in COVID-19. Turning to the study itself: Whether acute or convalescent, the COVID-19 samples came from the United States, Italy and Spain. In each case, the material was cDNA or gDNA derived from T cells, B-cell-depleted T cells, or PBMCs.

This clone was observed once. Authors' methods: How many nucleated cells were present was estimated from reference gene primer amplification. Here immunoSEQ multiplex PCR was the method, and the copy in TCRdb shows in-frame clones only, minus some. From that table come the V and J calls and clone size; the DNA was used to work out D and trimming. This table holds approximately 220,000 clones, about 80% found once. The CDR3 is made up of 13 amino acids. Germline V gives CDR1 SGHKS, CDR2 YYEKEE (reference sequence). Trimming took 0 bases from V and 7 from J, leaving 8 bases between them. This clonotype originated in a woman between 25 and 40 years old who had recovered from COVID-19. The chain recombines TRBV5-5 with TRBJ1-3, with a weak D call TRBD1 (5 bases). Input material: peripheral blood. CDR3 amino acids: CASSLEAGNTIYF. In DNA, the CDR3 is TGTGCCAGCAGCTTGGAAGCAGGGAACACCATATATTTT.